This T cell receptor (beta chain) was sequenced during a study of blood T cells in healthy people across ages. Germline CDR1 reads DFQATT; CDR2 reads SNEGSKA (reference sequence). The CDR3 covers 15 residues. The V gene end was trimmed by 1 base and the J gene end by 6 bases; junction bases not matched to a gene: 7. Alongside a J-beta primer mix, a sample-barcoded 5' primer served in a second PCR lasting about 7 to 11 cycles. TCRdb independently ran MiXCR on the 5' RACE reads; one entry per CDR3 protein. Of more than 650,000 distinct CDR3 sequences listed, about 20% were seen once; the top ten hold about 22%.

The chain uses TRBV20-1 and TRBJ2-7; 12 nucleotides align to TRBD1. The material sequenced was blood. The clonotype comes from a man between 70 and 80 years old in good health. CDR3 sequence (DNA): TGCAGTGCTAGAGTGGGGACAGGGGGCTTGGGCGAGCAGTACTTC. This codes for CSARVGTGGLGEQYF.